Each of the 18 T cell receptor beta chains below was sequenced from the same sample in a study of regulatory T cells in long-lasting Graves disease (dated by TCRdb to the early 2020s). The library was built by means of multiplex PCR. Sequencer: Illumina HiSeq 4000. TCR beta libraries were built with iRepertoire HTBI primers and Arm-PCR amplification of CDR3 regions. Clones were called with MiXCR by TCRdb after fastp trimmed the public reads at Q25, and only in-frame beta chains were retained. Here each entry gathers all rows of one CDR3 protein and keeps the most common genes and DNA. In all, the sample holds around 500,000 distinct CDR3 sequences, and roughly 16% of those were seen once. 20% to 25% of the sample goes to the ten largest clones. Read against the paper, the sample's time point label means: newly diagnosed GD, antithyroid drugs for less than 3 months. For both TCR sequencing and RNA sequencing, RNA was extracted from PBMCs using TRIzol.

The data also belong to a second study, concerning T cells in Graves' hyperthyroidism and ophthalmopathy.

The specimen was peripheral blood mononuclear cells (PBMCs), collected at new diagnosis, from a patient treated with antithyroid drugs. The receptors stem from a woman aged 35-65 years with Graves disease. Donor details come from another sample of the same person, matched by shared clones.

The J gene is TRBJ2-2, the V gene TRBV6-4, with 14 bases matching TRBD2. Germline CDR1 is MRHNA and CDR2 is SNTAGT. This CDR3 region has 17 residues. V lost 4 bases to trimming and J lost 5 bases; unmatched junction nucleotides: 6. This CDR3 reads CASSAGTSGGETGELFF. CDR3 nucleotides: TGTGCCAGCAGTGCTGGGACTAGCGGGGGAGAGACCGGGGAGCTGTTTTTT.

Points on this clonotype: This could be a read error, since a much larger clone is one nucleotide away. The chain couples TRBV10-3 to TRBJ2-3; D is possibly TRBD2 (5 bases). V was trimmed by 4 bases and J by 4 bases, leaving 15 bases between them. CDR3 length equals 15 residues. Looked up from germline, CDR1 is ENHRY and CDR2 is SYGVKD. The CDR3 DNA reads as TGTGCCATCAGTGGCTCGAGGGTAATAGCAGATACGCAGTATTTT. Its protein product is CAISGSRVIADTQYF.

This clonotype was picked up a small number of times. The chain has TRBV7-2 and TRBJ2-2; 7 bases agree with TRBD2. CDR1 SGHTA and CDR2 FQGNSA come from the germline V gene. Losses at the gene ends were 4 bases for V and 7 bases for J; bases not matched to a gene: 9. This CDR3 region has 15 residues. The CDR3 protein is CASSYRGREGGELFF. CDR3 bases: TGTGCCAGCAGCTACCGGGGCAGGGAGGGCGGGGAGCTGTTTTTT. Using reference TRBV7-2 and TRBJ2-2 for the parts outside the CDR3, the full variable domain is GAGVSQSPSNKVTEKGKDVELRCDPISGHTALYWYRQSLGQGLEFLIYFQGNSAPDKSGLPSDRFSAERTGGSVSTLTIQRTQQEDSAVYLCASSYRGREGGELFFGEGSRLTVL.

This clonotype was counted at least ten times. The chain is built from TRBV12-5 and TRBJ1-2; weak D call: TRBD1 (5 bases). In germline, CDR1 is LGHNT, CDR2 FRNRAP. V lost 7 bases to trimming and J lost 5 bases, with 17 bases between them. This CDR3 is 14 amino acids long. CDR3 loop: CASVVRPGKYGYTF. The CDR3 DNA reads TGTGCTAGTGTTGTCCGTCCAGGGAAATATGGCTACACCTTC. The full variable domain, rest sourced from reference TRBV12-5 and TRBJ1-2, is DARVTQTPRHKVTEMGQEVTMRCQPILGHNTVFWYRQTMMQGLELLAYFRNRAPLDDSGMPKDRFSAEMPDATLATLKIQPSEPRDSAVYFCASVVRPGKYGYTFGSGTRLTVV.

The chain couples TRBV5-1 to TRBJ1-2; D is possibly TRBD1 (6 bases). The V end lost 1 base, the J end lost 3 bases, and 13 bases lay between the germline ends. Per the germline V gene, CDR1 is SGHRS and CDR2 is YFSETQ. The CDR3 has 15 residues. For the CDR3, the DNA is TGCGCCAGCAGCTTGACAGGGAGGAGGGACTATGGCTACACCTTC. Translating it yields CASSLTGRRDYGYTF.

This clonotype was observed many times. J is TRBJ2-5 and V is TRBV7-9, with D perhaps being TRBD1 or TRBD2 (5 bases each). The germline V and J ends were trimmed by 2 bases and 4 bases, with 8 bases remaining between them. Germline CDR1 SEHNR, CDR2 FQNEAQ (reference sequence). The length of the CDR3 is 13 residues. CDR3 sequence reads: CASSLNGGETQYF. CDR3 coding DNA: TGTGCCAGCAGCTTAAATGGGGGAGAGACCCAGTACTTC.

This chain joins TRBV11-2 and TRBJ1-6; 8 bases fit TRBD1. The CDR3 is 16 residues long. V gave up 5 bases and J gave up 5 bases; unmatched junction bases: 8. Germline CDR1 and CDR2: SGHAT and FQNNGV. DNA for the CDR3: TGTGCCAGCAGCCCGGGGACAGGTTTGAATAATTCACCCCTCCACTTT. Residues: CASSPGTGLNNSPLHF.

This clonotype was seen at least ten times. This chain uses TRBV11-2 with TRBJ1-1; D gene ambiguous. Germline V gives CDR1 SGHAT, CDR2 FQNNGV. With 5 bases removed from V and 5 bases from J, the gap between germline ends came to 12 bases. There are 13 residues in the CDR3. CDR3 sequence (DNA): TGTGCCAGCAGCCCCACATTGGGGACTGAAGCTTTCTTT. Encoded protein: CASSPTLGTEAFF.

This clonotype was seen at least ten times. One end of the junction fails to match germline, which may point to a read error. The CDR3 region has the DNA TGCGCCAGCAGCTCCGGAACATTGGGCACTGAAGCTTTCTTT. It yields the protein CASSSGTLGTEAFF. The rearrangement uses TRBV18 and TRBJ1-1; no firm D call. This CDR3 contains 14 residues. Germline V CDR1 and CDR2: KGHSH, LQKENI.

With regard to this clonotype: One base away lies a much larger clone, so this may be a sequencing read error. The rearrangement joins TRBV29-1 to TRBJ1-1, with a tentative D call TRBD1 (6 bases). Germline CDR1 and CDR2: SQVTM and ANQGSEA. CDR3 length: 14 amino acids. V shed 4 bases and J shed 0 bases, with 12 bases lying between them. The CDR3 DNA is TGCAGCGTTGGGACAGAGGCCATGAACACTGAAGCTTTCTTT. Its protein product is CSVGTEAMNTEAFF.

This clonotype has at least ten counts. This rearrangement joins TRBV7-9 to TRBJ2-7; 8 positions match TRBD1. The CDR3 consists of 15 residues. Germline CDR1 is SEHNR and CDR2 is FQNEAQ (reference sequence). Trimming took 5 bases from V and 5 from J; bases not matched to a gene: 11. As DNA, the CDR3 is TGTGCCAGCAGCCCCGCTTCGCGACAGGGGAACGAGCAGTACTTC. This sequence encodes CASSPASRQGNEQYF.

There are many counts of this clonotype. V gene TRBV19 combines with J gene TRBJ1-5, with D perhaps TRBD1 (5 bases). The germline gives CDR1 LNHDA, CDR2 SQIVND (reference sequence). There are 17 residues in the CDR3. V shed 1 base and J shed 2 bases, with 15 bases lying between them. Here the CDR3 reads CASSIVGQGGGNQPQHF. The CDR3 nucleotides read TGTGCCAGTAGTATAGTGGGGCAGGGAGGTGGCAATCAGCCCCAGCATTTT.

The table lists this clonotype with many counts. CDR3 in DNA: TGTGCCAGCAGTGAATACCAGCGGGGGCAGACAGATACGCAGTATTTT. Translating it yields CASSEYQRGQTDTQYF. The chain employs TRBV2 and TRBJ2-3; 8 nucleotides line up with TRBD2. With V trimmed by 2 bases and J by 3 bases, 7 bases remained unmatched. The CDR3 is 16 amino acids. CDR1 is SNHLY, CDR2 FYNNEI, per germline.

This clonotype turned up a few times. The rearrangement links TRBV6-1 to TRBJ2-1; D possibly uses TRBD1 or TRBD2 (5 bases each). Between the trimmed V and J ends, which lost 8 bases and 7 bases, there was a span of 18 bases. Germline V CDR1 and CDR2: MNHNS, SASEGT. CDR3 length equals 14 residues. The CDR3 sequence is CASRSGAPLNEQFF. CDR3 in DNA: TGTGCCAGCCGGTCCGGGGCCCCCCTTAATGAGCAGTTCTTC.

This chain links TRBV7-6 with TRBJ2-1; no reliable D call. Between the trimmed V and J ends, which lost 1 base and 1 base, there was a span of 11 bases. Germline values: CDR1 SGHVS, CDR2 FNYEAQ. The CDR3 is made up of 16 amino acids. The CDR3 loop reads CASSLGLGPSYNEQFF. The CDR3, as DNA: TGTGCCAGCAGCTTAGGACTGGGTCCTTCCTACAATGAGCAGTTCTTC.

This clonotype occurred many times. This chain uses TRBV3-1 with TRBJ2-7, with unresolved D. Germline values: CDR1 LGHDT, CDR2 YNNKEL (reference sequence). V was shortened by 4 bases and J by 4 bases, with 8 bases between the two germline ends. This CDR3 spans 12 amino acids. The CDR3 is CASSRHFYEQYF. As DNA, the CDR3 is TGTGCCAGCAGCCGGCACTTTTACGAGCAGTACTTC.

V is TRBV11-1 and J is TRBJ2-5; D perhaps matches TRBD2 (5 bases). Trimming pared 5 bases from V and 5 bases from J, leaving 24 bases between. The CDR3 has 17 residues. The germline gives CDR1 SGHAT, CDR2 FQDESV (reference sequence). CDR3 loop: CASSGLGVERTWETQYF. As DNA, the CDR3 is TGTGCCAGCAGCGGACTCGGTGTGGAGCGCACTTGGGAGACCCAGTACTTC. Filled out from reference TRBV11-1 and TRBJ2-5, the complete variable domain reads EAEVAQSPRYKITEKSQAVAFWCDPISGHATLYWYRQILGQGPELLVQFQDESVVDDSQLPKDRFSAERLKGVDSTLKIQPAELGDSAMYLCASSGLGVERTWETQYFGPGTRLLVL.

The table lists this clonotype with many counts. The chain combines TRBV9 with TRBJ1-2; weak D call: TRBD1 (5 bases). Deletions cut 0 bases from V and 1 base from J, with 10 bases between. Looked up from germline, CDR1 is SGDLS and CDR2 is YYNGEE. The CDR3 contains 15 residues. CDR3 in amino acids: CASSVDPGLNYGYTF. As DNA, the CDR3 is TGTGCCAGCAGCGTAGACCCGGGGCTTAACTATGGCTACACCTTC.